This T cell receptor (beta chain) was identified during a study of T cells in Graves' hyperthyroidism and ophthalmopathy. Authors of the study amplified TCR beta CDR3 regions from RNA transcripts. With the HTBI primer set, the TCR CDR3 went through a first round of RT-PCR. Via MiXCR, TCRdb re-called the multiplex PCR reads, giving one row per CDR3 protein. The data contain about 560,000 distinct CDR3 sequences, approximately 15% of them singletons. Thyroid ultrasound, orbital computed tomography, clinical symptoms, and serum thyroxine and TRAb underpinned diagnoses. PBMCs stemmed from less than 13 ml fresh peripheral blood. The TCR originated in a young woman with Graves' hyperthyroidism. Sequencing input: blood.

The CDR3 here is CASSLDPGFNEQYF. Written as DNA, the CDR3 is TGTGCCAGCAGCTTAGATCCGGGTTTCAACGAGCAGTACTTC. V is TRBV7-2 and J is TRBJ2-7, with no clear D. The CDR3 consists of 14 residues. Trimming removed 1 base from V and 5 bases from J, with 12 bases in between. Germline V CDR1 and CDR2: SGHTA, FQGNSA.